This T cell receptor beta chain was retrieved from a study of cytomegalovirus exposure and HLA in healthy donors. This clone occurred a few times. The target antigen is unknown. Deletions cut 3 bases from V and 2 bases from J, with 8 bases between. The CDR3 spans 13 residues. The germline gives CDR1 LNHDA, CDR2 SQIVND (reference sequence). It was with 60 Vbeta and 13 Jbeta primers that the PCR ran. Libraries were prepared by immunoSEQ multiplex PCR; TCRdb keeps only in-frame clonotypes and omits some of them. The repertoire holds under 250,000 clones, with 70% to 85% as singletons. Points from the study as a whole: Researchers catalogued approximately 170 TCR beta chains as cytomegalovirus-associated. A cluster of highly shared sequence variants was likely a sequencing artifact.

The clonotype originates from a male donor in good health and CMV-seronegative. The V call is TRBV19, the J call TRBJ2-7; a weak D match, TRBD2 (5 bases). Sequencing used PBMCs. The CDR3 spells CASSMRVTYEQYF. CDR3 DNA sequence: TGTGCCAGTAGTATGCGGGTTACCTACGAGCAGTACTTC.